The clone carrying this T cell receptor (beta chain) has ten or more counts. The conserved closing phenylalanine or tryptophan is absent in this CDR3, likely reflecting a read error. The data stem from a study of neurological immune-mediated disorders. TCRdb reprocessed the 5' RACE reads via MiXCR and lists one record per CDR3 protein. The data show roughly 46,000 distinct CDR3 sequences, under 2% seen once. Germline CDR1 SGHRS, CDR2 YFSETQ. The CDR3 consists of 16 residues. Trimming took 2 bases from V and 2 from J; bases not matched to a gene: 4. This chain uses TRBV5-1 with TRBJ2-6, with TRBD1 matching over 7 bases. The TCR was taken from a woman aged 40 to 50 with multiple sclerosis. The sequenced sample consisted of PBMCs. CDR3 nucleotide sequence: TGCGCCAGCAGCTTTACAGGGGTAGCTGGGGCCAACGTCCTGACTATC. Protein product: CASSFTGVAGANVLTI.